This is a list of T cell receptor beta chains from one sample in a study of cytomegalovirus exposure and HLA in healthy donors. TCRdb's copy holds only in-frame clones and misses some; the assay was immunoSEQ multiplex PCR. The sample lists around 150,000 clones, roughly four fifths occurring once. Specimen: PBMCs. These receptors all stem from a human donor in good health. CDR3s leave out the opening cysteine and the closing phenylalanine or tryptophan.

>TRBV5-4|TRBJ2-5|11
ASSLEFRETQY
>TRBV30|TRBJ2-5|14
AWRDWMDRRGETQY
>TRBV29-1|TRBJ2-5|10
SVRTDQETQY
>TRBV7-9|TRBJ2-7|11
ASTTSGAYEQY
>TRBV7-6|TRBJ2-5|14
ASSLAASGRAATQY
>TRBV5-5|TRBJ1-2|11
ASSTSEGYGYT
>TRBV13|TRBJ2-5|15
ASSPPTSGRAVETQY
>TRBV10-3|TRBJ1-4|12
AISELQGVEKLF
>TRBV7-9|TRBJ2-4|13
ASSLDDLAKNIQY
>TRBV30|TRBJ1-4|14
ACSGTGELGNEKLF
>TRBV6-5|TRBJ1-4|14
ASSFRQGATNEKLF
>TRBV11-3|TRBJ2-7|11
ASSTESSYEQY
>TRBV7-6|TRBJ2-5|10
ASSLRGETQY
>TRBV5-1|TRBJ2-5|12
ASSLGTGTETQY
>TRBV7-8|TRBJ2-1|15
ASSRLGAGGAYNEQF
>TRBV2|TRBJ1-1|11
ASKGVRGTEAF
>TRBV6-5|TRBJ1-6|13
ASRHVTGHNSPLH
>TRBV4-1|TRBJ1-6|11
ASRGQGGSPLH
>TRBV10-1|TRBJ2-7|13
ASSEGQGPAYEQY
>TRBV2|TRBJ1-6|14
ASSVQGYGYNSPLH
>TRBV19|TRBJ1-5|12
ASSILRTNQPQH
>TRBV7-9|TRBJ2-7|13
ASSLEGTGPYEQY
>TRBV7-3|TRBJ1-6|11
ASSRDRSSPLH
>TRBV5-1|TRBJ2-1|11
ASSLERVGEQF
>TRBV11-2|TRBJ2-4|13
ASRPIQGAKNIQY
>TRBV7-6|TRBJ2-1|13
ASSSQTGVLNEQF
>TRBV19|TRBJ2-7|13
ASQTPGTGHYEQY
>TRBV9|TRBJ2-3|16
ASSPSLAGGPGTDTQY
>TRBV7-9|TRBJ1-6|14
ASSLFGGVGNSPLH
>TRBV5-1|TRBJ1-2|12
ASSEDSIAWGYT
>TRBV25-1|TRBJ2-2|13
ASSVRGDGSGELF
>TRBV6-5|TRBJ2-1|10
ASSYSRSEQF
>TRBV29-1|TRBJ2-1|14
SVVLPSTRAYNEQF
>TRBV7-9|TRBJ2-7|14
ASSLARGPSGYEQY
>TRBV6-5|TRBJ1-2|12
ASRLQGGDYGYT
>TRBV5-1|TRBJ2-7|13
ASSLGTSGAYEQY
>TRBV5-1|TRBJ2-1|13
ASSLVAGPMGEQF
>TRBV7-9|TRBJ1-1|16
ASSYLDRRRGINTEAF
>TRBV30|NA|10
AWNRQGYEQY
>TRBV29-1|TRBJ2-7|11
SVEGVTTYEQY
>TRBV27|TRBJ1-1|10
ASRNRVTEAF
>TRBV4-1|TRBJ2-7|13
ASSQGGGQRYEQY
>TRBV5-6|TRBJ1-6|15
ASSLAGQRGPNSPLH
>TRBV10-3|TRBJ1-1|12
AISWDRGETEAF
>TRBV27|TRBJ2-1|12
ASRVAGRYNEQF
>TRBV30|TRBJ2-7|9
AWSRSYEQY
>TRBV10-2|TRBJ2-1|13
ASRLGGATYNEQF
>TRBV6-5|TRBJ1-1|13
ASTGRTGKRAEAF
>TRBV6-1|TRBJ2-5|11
ASSAREGETQY
>TRBV5-4|TRBJ2-1|13
ASSSPGLAFNEQF
>TRBV13|TRBJ2-7|12
ASSPRQGSYEQY
>TRBV19|TRBJ2-5|12
ASSIGVGGETQY
>TRBV6-5|TRBJ1-1|13
ASSSPTGMNTEAF
>TRBV2|TRBJ1-2|11
ASSPGTGSDYT
>TRBV10-3|TRBJ2-3|12
AIREGQGPDTQY
>TRBV5-1|TRBJ2-2|10
ASSLVAGELF
>TRBV2|TRBJ2-5|10
ASLGRRETQY